The rows below give T cell receptor beta chains drawn from one sample of a study of blood T cell repertoires in COVID-19. TCRdb keeps only in-frame clones here, not all; method: immunoSEQ multiplex PCR. The table records 45,000 to 75,000 clones, 88% of them present only once. Sequenced input: peripheral blood. The receptors come from a man in his sixties with acute or convalescent COVID-19. Both conserved end residues are part of each CDR3. The D gene is left open where the match is weak. A clone size is listed for some rows: how often the clone was seen (once, few, many), or a class if it is expanded.

j_gene	d_gene	v_gene	abundance	CDR3aa	CDR3nt
TRBJ1-4	NA	TRBV4-1	NA	CASSQEGSGGREKLFF	TGCGCCAGCAGCCAAGAAGGTTCGGGGGGACGTGAAAAACTGTTTTTT
TRBJ1-3	NA	TRBV7-8	NA	CASSFRRGSGNTIYF	TGTGCCAGCAGCTTTAGGAGGGGATCTGGAAACACCATATATTTT
TRBJ1-2	NA	TRBV27	few	CASSTRRGSYGYTF	TGTGCCAGCAGTACGAGGAGGGGCAGCTATGGCTACACCTTC
TRBJ2-4	NA	TRBV19	NA	CASSRTDRLAKNIQYF	TGTGCCAGTAGTAGAACCGACAGGCTAGCCAAAAACATTCAGTACTTC
TRBJ2-1	TRBD1	TRBV10-3	NA	CAISRQGSNEQFF	TGTGCCATCAGCCGACAGGGGAGCAATGAGCAGTTCTTC
TRBJ1-4	NA	TRBV10-3	NA	CAIGQNNNEKLFF	TGTGCCATAGGACAGAACAATAATGAAAAACTGTTTTTT
TRBJ2-1	TRBD2	TRBV24-1	NA	CATSGLASRSYNEQFF	TGTGCCACCAGTGGACTAGCGAGTCGCTCCTACAATGAGCAGTTCTTC
TRBJ2-3	NA	TRBV5-5	NA	CASSQVWQASDTQYF	TGTGCCAGCAGCCAAGTATGGCAGGCATCAGATACGCAGTATTTT
TRBJ2-7	NA	TRBV6-2/TRBV6-3	NA	CASSYFRVRDEQYF	TGTGCCAGCAGTTACTTTCGCGTGAGGGACGAGCAGTACTTC
TRBJ1-5	NA	TRBV28	NA	CASSPGGRGYGNQPQHF	TGTGCCAGCAGCCCTGGGGGGCGGGGGTATGGCAATCAGCCCCAGCATTTT
TRBJ2-3	NA	TRBV10-2	NA	CASSVAGTTDTQYF	TGCGCCAGCAGTGTCGCGGGAACCACAGATACGCAGTATTTT
TRBJ2-7	NA	TRBV29-1	NA	CSVEQGGDEQYF	TGCAGCGTTGAACAGGGGGGCGACGAGCAGTACTTC
TRBJ1-5	NA	TRBV4-1	NA	CASSRLQGINQPQHF	TGCGCCAGCAGCCGCCTGCAGGGGATCAATCAGCCCCAGCATTTT
TRBJ2-1	TRBD1	TRBV5-4	NA	CASSPTGSSYNEQFF	TGTGCCAGCAGCCCGACAGGGAGCTCCTACAATGAGCAGTTCTTC
TRBJ2-3	TRBD1	TRBV5-1	NA	CASSLGQVNTDTQYF	TGCGCCAGCAGCTTAGGACAGGTTAACACAGATACGCAGTATTTT
TRBJ2-2	TRBD2	TRBV5-1	NA	CASSDGLAGATGELFF	TGCGCCAGCAGCGATGGACTAGCGGGAGCCACCGGGGAGCTGTTTTTT
TRBJ2-2	NA	TRBV15	NA	CATSRAGVNTGELFF	TGTGCCACCAGCAGAGCGGGGGTGAACACCGGGGAGCTGTTTTTT
TRBJ1-5	TRBD1	TRBV2	NA	CASSEADRGGQPQHF	TGTGCCAGCAGTGAAGCGGACAGGGGAGGTCAGCCCCAGCATTTT
TRBJ1-4	TRBD1	TRBV5-1	NA	CASSSRDRGNEKLFF	TGCGCCAGCAGCTCTCGGGACAGGGGGAATGAAAAACTGTTTTTT
TRBJ1-3	NA	TRBV18	NA	CASSLDAAGNTIYF	TGTGCCAGCTCACTTGATGCTGCGGGAAACACCATATATTTT
TRBJ2-5	TRBD1	TRBV6-1	NA	CASSEAWDRFQETQYF	TGTGCCAGCAGTGAAGCCTGGGACAGATTCCAAGAGACCCAGTACTTC
TRBJ1-5	TRBD1	TRBV28	NA	CASTDRVNQPQHF	TGTGCCAGCACGGACAGGGTAAATCAGCCCCAGCATTTT
TRBJ2-4	NA	TRBV7-3	NA	CASSLTGGNGIQYF	TGTGCCAGCAGCTTAACGGGCGGGAACGGCATTCAGTACTTC
TRBJ2-7	TRBD2	TRBV6-1	NA	CASSEGAGRAYEQYF	TGTGCCAGCAGTGAAGGTGCAGGGAGGGCGTACGAGCAGTACTTC
TRBJ1-1	NA	TRBV7-2	NA	CASSLLPGALGEAFF	TGTGCCAGCAGCTTACTACCAGGGGCGCTTGGTGAAGCTTTCTTT
TRBJ2-7	NA	TRBV7-9	once	CASRGEAYEQYF	TGTGCCAGCAGGGGTGAGGCCTACGAGCAGTACTTC
TRBJ2-1	TRBD2	TRBV5-1	NA	CASSLGGSGSYNEQFF	TGCGCCAGCAGCTTAGGCGGGAGTGGCTCCTACAATGAGCAGTTCTTC
TRBJ2-2	NA	TRBV18	NA	CASSPPIGRNTGELFF	TGTGCCAGCTCACCACCGATTGGGCGGAACACCGGGGAGCTGTTTTTT
TRBJ2-7	NA	TRBV6-5	once	CASSYSWTLLSYEQYF	TGTGCCAGCAGTTACTCGTGGACTCTCCTCTCCTACGAGCAGTACTTC
TRBJ1-4	NA	TRBV19	NA	CASRAYGNEKLFF	TGTGCCAGTAGGGCATACGGGAATGAAAAACTGTTTTTT
TRBJ2-1	TRBD1	TRBV7-8	NA	CASSRDRGTYNEQFF	TGTGCCAGCAGCCGCGACAGGGGCACATACAATGAGCAGTTCTTC
TRBJ2-5	NA	TRBV21-1	NA	CASTKGGTGRARETQYF	TGTGCCAGCACAAAAGGGGGGACCGGGAGGGCCCGGGAGACCCAGTACTTC
TRBJ2-1	TRBD2	TRBV7-2	NA	CASSPTLSGTADEQFF	TGTGCCAGCAGCCCAACGCTAAGCGGGACGGCGGATGAGCAGTTCTTC
TRBJ2-7	NA	TRBV5-1	few	CASSMVSGDWGDEQYF	TGCGCCAGCAGCATGGTGTCGGGGGACTGGGGTGACGAGCAGTACTTC
TRBJ2-1	NA	TRBV28	NA	CASSRYPGLREDEQFF	TGTGCCAGCAGTCGATATCCGGGACTTCGGGAAGATGAGCAGTTCTTC
TRBJ2-3	NA	TRBV5-6	NA	CASSLALSSRTDTQYF	TGTGCCAGCAGCTTGGCCTTAAGCTCCCGGACAGATACGCAGTATTTT
TRBJ2-1	NA	TRBV6-2/TRBV6-3	NA	CASSEYGSSYNEQFF	TGTGCCAGCAGCGAATACGGTAGCTCCTACAATGAGCAGTTCTTC
TRBJ1-1	NA	TRBV7-8	NA	CASSLSTGITEAFF	TGTGCCAGCAGCTTGAGTACAGGGATCACTGAAGCTTTCTTT
TRBJ1-3	TRBD1	TRBV10-3	NA	CAISPGGLLGNTIYF	TGTGCCATCAGTCCAGGGGGCCTACTTGGAAACACCATATATTTT
TRBJ1-1	NA	TRBV10-3	once	CAISETGSIAEAFF	TGTGCCATCAGTGAGACAGGGTCGATAGCTGAAGCTTTCTTT
TRBJ2-7	TRBD2	TRBV28	NA	CASRDTSVTKKWEQYF	TGTGCCAGCAGAGATACTAGCGTCACCAAAAAATGGGAGCAGTACTTC
TRBJ2-5	NA	TRBV3-1/TRBV3-2	NA	CASSLTVEETQYF	TGTGCCAGCAGCCTGACAGTGGAAGAGACCCAGTACTTC
TRBJ1-1	NA	TRBV10-3	NA	CAITLRQGRTEAFF	TGTGCCATCACGCTCAGGCAGGGCCGAACTGAAGCTTTCTTT
TRBJ1-2	NA	TRBV21-1	NA	CASSKWTGTNYGYTF	TGTGCCAGCAGCAAATGGACAGGGACTAACTATGGCTACACCTTC
TRBJ1-2	TRBD1	TRBV27	NA	CASSFGQGDSLGYTF	TGTGCCAGCAGTTTTGGACAGGGAGACTCTCTCGGCTACACCTTC